The next 17 T cell receptor beta chains were all read from a single sample in a study of shared clonotypes between healthy human individuals. Method: immunoSEQ multiplex PCR; TCRdb's copy keeps in-frame clones and lacks some. Here the sample spans roughly 1 million clones, roughly 80% being singletons. Sequenced: memory CD4+ T cells sorted from blood. Subset noted: CD45RA-negative fraction. These receptors were collected from a man aged 18 to 29 in good health.

The chain recombines TRBV30 with TRBJ2-1, with 8 bases lining up with TRBD2. J was trimmed by 7 bases and V by 0 bases; bases with no gene match: 14. The germline CDR1 and CDR2 sequences are GTSNPN and SVGIG (reference sequence). There are 17 residues in the CDR3. The CDR3 nucleotides are TGTGCCTGGAGTGTAGCTATCACTAGCGGTATTTTAAATGAGCAGTTCTTC. Translating it yields CAWSVAITSGILNEQFF.

Ten or more counts support this clone. The J gene is TRBJ1-4, the V gene TRBV7-9; D possibly corresponds to TRBD1 (5 bases). Germline V gene sequence: CDR1 SEHNR, CDR2 FQNEAQ (reference sequence). Trimming took 5 bases from V and 16 from J, leaving 14 bases between them. The CDR3 consists of 11 residues. DNA of the CDR3: TGTGCCAGCAGCACGGAGGGGCGAAGGTTTTTT. As protein: CASSTEGRRFF.

The chain uses TRBV5-1 and TRBJ2-5; TRBD2 matches 11 bases. This CDR3 comprises 17 residues. Germline lookup yields CDR1 SGHRS and CDR2 YFSETQ. Trimming at V came to 0 bases and at J to 5 bases, leaving 9 bases not matched to a gene. CDR3 sequence (DNA): TGCGCCAGCAGCTTGGATACTAGCGGGAGCGGTCGGGAGACCCAGTACTTC. Its translation is CASSLDTSGSGRETQYF.

This clone was seen a few times. The DNA for the CDR3 is TGTGCCAGCAGCCAAGACGGGACAAACACTGAAGCTTTCTTT. Amino acids: CASSQDGTNTEAFF. The rearrangement joins TRBV5-4 to TRBJ1-1; TRBD1 might be the D (6 bases). Germline V gene data show CDR1 as SGHNT and CDR2 as YYREEE (reference sequence). This CDR3 is built from 14 residues. The germline V and J ends were trimmed by 4 bases and 2 bases, with 12 bases remaining between them.

The J gene is TRBJ1-3, the V gene TRBV30; no firm D call. The CDR3 has 13 amino acids. The V end was cut by 5 bases, the J end by 5 bases, with 13 bases between. Germline loops: CDR1 GTSNPN, CDR2 SVGIG (reference sequence). CDR3 sequence: CAWGTGIRNTIYF. CDR3 DNA sequence: TGTGCCTGGGGAACCGGGATCCGAAACACCATATATTTT. The entire variable domain, with the rest obtained from reference TRBV30 and TRBJ1-3, is as follows: SQTIHQWPATLVQPVGSPLSLECTVEGTSNPNLYWYRQAAGRGLQLLFYSVGIGQISSEVPQNLSASRPQDRQFILSSKKLLLSDSGFYLCAWGTGIRNTIYFGEGSWLTVV.

The chain joins TRBV5-4 to TRBJ2-3; D possibly matches TRBD1 or TRBD2 (5 bases each). Trimming stripped 3 bases from V and 2 bases from J, with 16 bases between. Germline assignment: CDR1 SGHNT and CDR2 YYREEE (reference sequence). CDR3 length equals 16 residues. For the CDR3, the DNA is TGTGCCAGCAGCTCGGCCTTGGGACGGTACACAGATACGCAGTATTTT. Amino acid sequence: CASSSALGRYTDTQYF.

V and J are TRBV5-1 and TRBJ2-3, with 7 bases fitting TRBD2. With V trimmed by 0 bases and J by 5 bases, 6 bases remained unmatched. This CDR3 has 15 residues. Germline V gene lookup returns CDR1 SGHRS and CDR2 YFSETQ. The CDR3 bases are TGCGCCAGCAGCTTGGGGGCGGGAGCGAAAGATACGCAGTATTTT. This gives the protein CASSLGAGAKDTQYF. Full variable domain (rest looked up from reference TRBV5-1 and TRBJ2-3): KAGVTQTPRYLIKTRGQQVTLSCSPISGHRSVSWYQQTPGQGLQFLFEYFSETQRNKGNFPGRFSGRQFSNSRSEMNVSTLELGDSALYLCASSLGAGAKDTQYFGPGTRLTVL.

The CDR3 nucleotides read TGTGCCAGCTCACCACGGTTGCGGGACGCCCCTCTCGAGCAGTACTTC. As protein: CASSPRLRDAPLEQYF. The genes are TRBV18 and TRBJ2-7; a possible D gene is TRBD2 (6 bases). The V gene's germline CDR1 is KGHSH and CDR2 LQKENI. This CDR3 is built from 16 residues. V was clipped by 1 base and J by 6 bases, with 19 bases between them.

The gene calls are TRBV5-1 and TRBJ1-1; 7 nucleotides match TRBD1. The CDR3 is 15 residues long. The germline gives CDR1 SGHRS, CDR2 YFSETQ. Losses at the gene ends were 1 base for V and 1 base for J; bases not matched to a gene: 4. CDR3 region: CASSLRQGKNTEAFF. The CDR3, as DNA: TGCGCCAGCAGCTTGCGACAGGGCAAGAACACTGAAGCTTTCTTT.

This chain joins TRBV18 and TRBJ2-2; the D is unclear. Trimming removed 6 bases at V and 1 base at J, with 9 bases between. The CDR3 has 14 amino acids. The germline V gene has CDR1 KGHSH and CDR2 LQKENI. The CDR3 loop reads CASSTLLNTGELFF. CDR3 nucleotide sequence: TGTGCCAGCTCGACTCTTCTGAACACCGGGGAGCTGTTTTTT.

This chain links TRBV2 with TRBJ2-7, with D perhaps given as TRBD1 or TRBD2 (5 bases each). CDR1 and CDR2 (germline): SNHLY, FYNNEI. The CDR3 totals 14 residues. V was clipped by 3 bases and J by 5 bases, with 14 bases between them. CDR3 DNA: TGTGCCAGCAGTGATGAGGGGTACGGGAACGAGCAGTACTTC. Residues: CASSDEGYGNEQYF.

V and J are TRBV5-1 and TRBJ1-1; TRBD1 matches 7 bases. This CDR3 region has 15 residues. V lost 3 bases, J lost 1 base, and 6 bases stayed unmatched. Germline lookup yields CDR1 SGHRS and CDR2 YFSETQ. In DNA, the CDR3 is TGCGCCAGCAGCTCACAGGGGACGGGGAACACTGAAGCTTTCTTT. It specifies CASSSQGTGNTEAFF.

The chain combines TRBV5-8 with TRBJ1-6; 8 positions agree with TRBD1. The J segment lost 9 bases and the V segment lost 4 bases, leaving 6 bases of the junction unmatched. Germline assignment: CDR1 SGHTS and CDR2 YDEGEE. This CDR3 is built from 14 residues. The CDR3 DNA reads as TGTGCCAGCAGCCCCGACAGGGGCGGTTCACCCCTCCACTTT. It codes for CASSPDRGGSPLHF. The full variable domain, in which reference TRBV5-8 and TRBJ1-6 provide the parts outside the CDR3, is EAGVTQSPTHLIKTRGQQATLRCSPISGHTSVYWYQQALGLGLQFLLWYDEGEERNRGNFPPRFSGRQFPNYSSELNVNALELEDSALYLCASSPDRGGSPLHFGNGTRLTVT.

The CDR3 here is CASSYSSDSQPQHF. In DNA form, the CDR3 reads TGTGCCAGCAGTTACTCTTCCGACAGTCAGCCCCAGCATTTT. The chain carries TRBV6-5 and TRBJ1-5; tentative D call: TRBD1 (5 bases). The germline V gene encodes CDR1 MNHEY and CDR2 SVGAGI. Trimming removed 0 bases from V and 6 bases from J, with 9 bases in between. The CDR3 is 14 residues long.

The chain joins TRBV30 to TRBJ2-5; TRBD2 is a possible D gene (5 bases). V was shortened by 2 bases and J by 4 bases, with 14 bases between the two germline ends. The length of the CDR3 is 14 residues. Germline V gene data show CDR1 as GTSNPN and CDR2 as SVGIG (reference sequence). The CDR3 DNA reads as TGTGCCTGGAGTTTGAGGGTACCCCCAGAGACCCAGTACTTC. Its protein product is CAWSLRVPPETQYF. Full variable domain (rest looked up from reference TRBV30 and TRBJ2-5): SQTIHQWPATLVQPVGSPLSLECTVEGTSNPNLYWYRQAAGRGLQLLFYSVGIGQISSEVPQNLSASRPQDRQFILSSKKLLLSDSGFYLCAWSLRVPPETQYFGPGTRLLVL.

This clone has only a few counts. The V call is TRBV25-1, the J call TRBJ2-3; 9 bases are a match to TRBD1. J gave up 14 bases and V 5 bases, and 8 bases lay outside the gene matches. This CDR3 has 12 residues. Germline V gives CDR1 MGHDK, CDR2 SYGVNS. CDR3 sequence: CASSRGDRDAYF. The DNA for the CDR3 is TGTGCCAGCAGTAGAGGGGACAGGGATGCGTATTTT.

The table lists this clone with a count of one. The chain links TRBV5-4 to TRBJ2-1; no reliable D call. The CDR3 is 13 residues long. CDR1 and CDR2 from the germline V gene are SGHNT and YYREEE (reference sequence). V was clipped by 2 bases and J by 6 bases, with 9 bases between them. The DNA of the CDR3 is TGTGCCAGCAGCTTTCAGGCCGCCAATGAGCAGTTCTTC. This encodes CASSFQAANEQFF.